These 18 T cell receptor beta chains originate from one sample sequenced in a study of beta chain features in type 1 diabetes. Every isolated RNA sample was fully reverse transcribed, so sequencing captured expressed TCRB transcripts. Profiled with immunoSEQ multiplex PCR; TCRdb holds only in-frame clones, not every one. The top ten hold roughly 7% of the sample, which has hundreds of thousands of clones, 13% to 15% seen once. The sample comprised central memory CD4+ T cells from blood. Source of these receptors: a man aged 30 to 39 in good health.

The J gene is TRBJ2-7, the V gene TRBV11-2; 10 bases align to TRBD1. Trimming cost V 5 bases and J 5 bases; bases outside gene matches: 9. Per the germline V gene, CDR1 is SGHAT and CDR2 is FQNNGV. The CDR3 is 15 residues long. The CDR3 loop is CASSPRGQGGHEQYF. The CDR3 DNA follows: TGTGCCAGCAGCCCCCGAGGACAGGGGGGCCACGAGCAGTACTTC.

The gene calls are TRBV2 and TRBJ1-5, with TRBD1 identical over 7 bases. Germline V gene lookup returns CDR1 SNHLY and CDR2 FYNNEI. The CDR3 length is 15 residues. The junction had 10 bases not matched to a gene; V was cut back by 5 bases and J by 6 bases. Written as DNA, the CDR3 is TGTGCCAGCAGTCGCGACAGGGTAGAAAGTCAGCCCCAGCATTTT. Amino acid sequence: CASSRDRVESQPQHF.

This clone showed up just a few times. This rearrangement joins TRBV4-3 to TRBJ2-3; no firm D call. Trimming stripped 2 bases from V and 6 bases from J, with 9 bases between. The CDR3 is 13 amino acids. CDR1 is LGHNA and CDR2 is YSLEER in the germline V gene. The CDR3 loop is CASSQLPGDTQYF. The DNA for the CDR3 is TGCGCCAGCAGCCAACTCCCCGGCGATACGCAGTATTTT.

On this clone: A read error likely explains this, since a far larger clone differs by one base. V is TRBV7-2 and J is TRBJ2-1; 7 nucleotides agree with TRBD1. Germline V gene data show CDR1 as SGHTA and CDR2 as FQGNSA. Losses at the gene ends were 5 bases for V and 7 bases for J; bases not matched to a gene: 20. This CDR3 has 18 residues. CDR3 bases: TGTGCCAGCAGCCAAGAGATGACCAGGACAGGTCTTTGGAATGAGCAGTTCTTC. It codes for CASSQEMTRTGLWNEQFF.

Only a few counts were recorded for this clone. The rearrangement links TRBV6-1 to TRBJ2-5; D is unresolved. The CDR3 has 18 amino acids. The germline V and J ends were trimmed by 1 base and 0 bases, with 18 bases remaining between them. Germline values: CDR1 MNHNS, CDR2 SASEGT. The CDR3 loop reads CASSEDPPRTTHQETQYF. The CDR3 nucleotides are TGTGCCAGCAGTGAAGATCCCCCCAGAACTACCCACCAAGAGACCCAGTACTTC.

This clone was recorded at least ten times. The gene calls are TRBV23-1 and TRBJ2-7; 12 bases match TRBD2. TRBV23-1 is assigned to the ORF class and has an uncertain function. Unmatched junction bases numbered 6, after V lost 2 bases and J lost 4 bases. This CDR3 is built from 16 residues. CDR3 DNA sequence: TGCGCCAGCAGTCAACCACTAGCGGGAGGAGGGTACGAGCAGTACGTC. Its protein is CASSQPLAGGGYEQYV.

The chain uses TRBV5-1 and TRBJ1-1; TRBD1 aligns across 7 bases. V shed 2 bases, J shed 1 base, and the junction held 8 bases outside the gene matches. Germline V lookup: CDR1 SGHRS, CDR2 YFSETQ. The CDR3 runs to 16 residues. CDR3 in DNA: TGCGCCAGCAGCTTAGACGGACAGGTGAGGAACACTGAAGCTTTCTTT. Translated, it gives CASSLDGQVRNTEAFF.

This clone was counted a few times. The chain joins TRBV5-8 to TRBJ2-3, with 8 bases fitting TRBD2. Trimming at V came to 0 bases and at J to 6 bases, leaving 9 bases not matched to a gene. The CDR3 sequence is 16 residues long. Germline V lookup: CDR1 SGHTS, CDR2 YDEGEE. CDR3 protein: CASSLAGAGGEDTQYF. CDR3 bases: TGTGCCAGCAGCTTGGCCGGGGCGGGAGGAGAGGATACGCAGTATTTT.

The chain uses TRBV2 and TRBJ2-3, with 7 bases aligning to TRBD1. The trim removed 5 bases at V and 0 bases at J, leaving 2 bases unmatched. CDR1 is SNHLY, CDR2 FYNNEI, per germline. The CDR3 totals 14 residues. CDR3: CASSSDRSTDTQYF. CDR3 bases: TGTGCCAGCAGTTCGGACAGGAGCACAGATACGCAGTATTTT.

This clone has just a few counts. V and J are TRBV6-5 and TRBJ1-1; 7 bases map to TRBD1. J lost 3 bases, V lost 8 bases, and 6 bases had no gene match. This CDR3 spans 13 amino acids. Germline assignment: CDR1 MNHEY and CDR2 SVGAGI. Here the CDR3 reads CASGVQGYTEAFF. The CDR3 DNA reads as TGTGCCAGCGGGGTACAGGGGTACACTGAAGCTTTCTTT.

The CDR3 here is CASSTLNEQFF. The CDR3 DNA is TGTGCCAGCAGCACCCTGAATGAGCAGTTCTTC. The chain combines TRBV7-2 with TRBJ2-1; D is unclear. The CDR3 contains 11 residues. Germline V CDR1 and CDR2: SGHTA, FQGNSA. V lost 5 bases to trimming and J lost 7 bases, with 6 bases between them. Using reference TRBV7-2 and TRBJ2-1 for the parts outside the CDR3, the full variable domain is GAGVSQSPSNKVTEKGKDVELRCDPISGHTALYWYRQSLGQGLEFLIYFQGNSAPDKSGLPSDRFSAERTGGSVSTLTIQRTQQEDSAVYLCASSTLNEQFFGPGTRLTVL.

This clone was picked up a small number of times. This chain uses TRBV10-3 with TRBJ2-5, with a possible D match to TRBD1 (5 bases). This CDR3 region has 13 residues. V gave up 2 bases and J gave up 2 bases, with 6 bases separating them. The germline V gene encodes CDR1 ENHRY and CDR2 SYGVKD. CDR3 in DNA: TGTGCCATCAGTGAGCGGACACAAGAGACCCAGTACTTC. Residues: CAISERTQETQYF.

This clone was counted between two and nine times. Here the CDR3 reads CASSLGGTFVSGANVLTF. CDR3 DNA: TGTGCCAGCAGTTTAGGCGGGACTTTCGTCTCTGGGGCCAACGTCCTGACTTTC. The chain joins TRBV28 to TRBJ2-6; TRBD2 is a possible D gene (6 bases). Germline assignment: CDR1 MDHEN and CDR2 SYDVKM. Between the trimmed V and J ends, which lost 2 bases and 0 bases, there was a span of 14 bases. The CDR3 runs to 18 residues.

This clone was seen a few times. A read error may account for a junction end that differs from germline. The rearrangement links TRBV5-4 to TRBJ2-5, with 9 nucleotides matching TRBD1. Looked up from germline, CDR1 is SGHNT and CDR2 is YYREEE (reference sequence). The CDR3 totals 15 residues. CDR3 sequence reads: CASSQAGTGQETQYF. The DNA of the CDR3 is TGCGCCAGCAGCCAAGCCGGGACAGGGCAAGAGACCCAGTACTTC.

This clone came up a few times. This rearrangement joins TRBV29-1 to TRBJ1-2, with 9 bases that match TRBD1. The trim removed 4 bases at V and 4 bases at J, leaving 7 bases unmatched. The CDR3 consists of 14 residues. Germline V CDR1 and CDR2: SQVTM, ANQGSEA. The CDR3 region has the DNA TGCAGCGTTGTCGGAGGACAGGGGAGCTATGGCTACACCTTC. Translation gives CSVVGGQGSYGYTF. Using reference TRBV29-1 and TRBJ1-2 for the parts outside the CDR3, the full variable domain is SAVISQKPSRDICQRGTSLTIQCQVDSQVTMMFWYRQQPGQSLTLIATANQGSEATYESGFVIDKFPISRPNLTFSTLTVSNMSPEDSSIYLCSVVGGQGSYGYTFGSGTRLTVV.

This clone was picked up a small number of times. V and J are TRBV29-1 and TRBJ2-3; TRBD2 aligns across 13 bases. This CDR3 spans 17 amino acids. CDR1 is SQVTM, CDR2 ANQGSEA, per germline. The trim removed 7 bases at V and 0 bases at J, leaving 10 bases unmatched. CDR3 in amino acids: CSATGTSGAYSTDTQYF. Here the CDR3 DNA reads TGCAGCGCTACAGGGACTAGCGGGGCCTATAGCACAGATACGCAGTATTTT.

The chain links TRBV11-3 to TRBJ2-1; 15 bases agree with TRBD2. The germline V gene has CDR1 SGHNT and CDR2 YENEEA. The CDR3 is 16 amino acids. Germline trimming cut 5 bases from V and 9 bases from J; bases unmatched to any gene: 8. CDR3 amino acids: CASSTRTSGRGSEQFF. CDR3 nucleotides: TGTGCCAGCAGCACTAGGACTAGCGGGAGGGGATCTGAGCAGTTCTTC.

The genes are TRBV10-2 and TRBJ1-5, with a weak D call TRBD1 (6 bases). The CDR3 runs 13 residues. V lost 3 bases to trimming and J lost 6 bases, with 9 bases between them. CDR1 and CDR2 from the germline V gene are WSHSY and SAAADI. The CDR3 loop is CASSEGGVQPQHF. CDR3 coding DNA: TGCGCCAGCAGTGAAGGGGGAGTTCAGCCCCAGCATTTT.